The TCR beta chain described here comes from a study of shared clonotypes between healthy human individuals. A word on this clone: Its specificity is unknown.

Study outcomes and limitations: Clonotype sharing among donors was expected to depend on sequencing depth.

CDR3 size: 14 residues. V lost 2 bases and J 0 bases, leaving 7 bases between the germline ends. Germline loops: CDR1 SEHNR, CDR2 FQNEAQ (reference sequence). Replicate sorted-subset PCRs were loaded with 150 to 200 ng DNA, roughly 33,000 T cell genomes. Libraries were prepared by immunoSEQ multiplex PCR; TCRdb keeps only in-frame clonotypes and omits some of them. This sample has over 700,000 clones; 72% occur once, and the top ten carry around 1.8%. The sample comprised memory CD4+ T cells sorted from blood. Regarding subset: CD45RA-negative fraction. J is TRBJ1-2 and V is TRBV7-9, with D possibly TRBD1 on 5 matching bases. The clonotype originates from a woman in her thirties in good health. The CDR3 here is CASSLLGANYGYTF. The CDR3 region has the DNA TGTGCCAGCAGCTTACTGGGGGCTAACTATGGCTACACCTTC.